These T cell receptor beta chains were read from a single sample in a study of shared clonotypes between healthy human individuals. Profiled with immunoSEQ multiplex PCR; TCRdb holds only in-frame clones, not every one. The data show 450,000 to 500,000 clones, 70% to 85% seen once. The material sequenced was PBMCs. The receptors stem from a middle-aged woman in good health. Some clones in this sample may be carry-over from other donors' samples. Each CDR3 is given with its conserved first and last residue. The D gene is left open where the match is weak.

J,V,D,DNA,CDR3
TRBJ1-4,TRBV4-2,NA,TGTGCCAGCAGCCAAAACGGGGACCCACTAAACGGTGAAAAACTGTTTTTT,CASSQNGDPLNGEKLFF
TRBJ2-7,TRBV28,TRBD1,TGTGCCAGCAGCTCAATCGGGACAGGGGCCCCCTACGAGCAGTACTTC,CASSSIGTGAPYEQYF
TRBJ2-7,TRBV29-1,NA,TGCAGCGTTAGTCAGGGGCCCTACGAGCAGTACTTC,CSVSQGPYEQYF
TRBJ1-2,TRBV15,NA,TGTGCCACCAGCAGAGAGGTGGCACCCAACTATGGCTACACCTTC,CATSREVAPNYGYTF
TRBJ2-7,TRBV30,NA,TGTGCCTGGAGTGGCAGGGGTACTAATTCCTACGAGCAGTACTTC,CAWSGRGTNSYEQYF
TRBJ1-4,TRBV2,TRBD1,TGTGCCAGCCGACAGGGATTTAATGAAAAACTGTTTTTT,CASRQGFNEKLFF
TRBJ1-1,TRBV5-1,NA,TGCGCCAGCAGCCAGGCCGGCAGGGAGGTGGGCACTGAAGCTTTCTTT,CASSQAGREVGTEAFF
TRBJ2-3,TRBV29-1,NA,TGCAGCGTTGAAGAACACTCCACAGATACGCAGTATTTT,CSVEEHSTDTQYF
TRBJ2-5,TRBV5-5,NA,TGTGCCAGCAGCCCCGGTCCTCAAGAGACCCAGTACTTC,CASSPGPQETQYF
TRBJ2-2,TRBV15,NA,TGTGCCACCAGCAGAGATCGAGGGGGGACCGGGGAGCTGTTTTTT,CATSRDRGGTGELFF
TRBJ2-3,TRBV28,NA,TGTGCCAGCAGTCCCCAGGGTAAAACAGATACGCAGTATTTT,CASSPQGKTDTQYF
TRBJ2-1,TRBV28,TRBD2,TGTGCCAGCAGGCTAGCGGGAGGGTACAATGAGCAGTTCTTC,CASRLAGGYNEQFF
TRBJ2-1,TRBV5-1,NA,TGCGCCAGCAGCACCGGGGACTGGAACAATGAGCAGTTCTTC,CASSTGDWNNEQFF
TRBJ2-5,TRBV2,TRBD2,TGTGCCAGCACCCAACTAGCGGAAGAGACCCAGTACTTC,CASTQLAEETQYF